The 29 T cell receptor beta chains below come from one sample, sequenced in a study of beta chain features in type 1 diabetes. Study outcomes and limitations: Moderate yet significant TCRB CDR3 shortening was seen in Type 1 diabetes patients in all four CD4+ subsets.

All of the isolated RNA was reverse transcribed, so expressed TCRB transcripts were sequenced. The protocol was immunoSEQ multiplex PCR, while the TCRdb copy is restricted to in-frame clones and leaves out a portion. There are under 350,000 clones in the sample; roughly 13% occur only once, and 0.015% to 0.02% lies in the top ten. These receptors have no identified antigens. The sequenced sample consisted of naive CD4+ T cells from blood. Receptor source: a man aged 25 to 40 with type 1 diabetes.

The chain recombines TRBV18 with TRBJ1-1; 9 bases are a match to TRBD1. This CDR3 region has 16 residues. Germline V gives CDR1 KGHSH, CDR2 LQKENI. The ends lost 5 bases at V and 1 base at J; junction bases unmatched: 8. The CDR3 protein is CASSTHRGLENTEAFF. The CDR3 nucleotides read TGTGCCAGCTCAACACACAGGGGGCTGGAGAACACTGAAGCTTTCTTT.

In its sample, this clone was seen a few times. V gene TRBV30 combines with J gene TRBJ2-2; the D gene is possibly TRBD1 (5 bases). The ends were cut back, 4 bases at V and 2 bases at J, with 17 bases in the middle. Germline values: CDR1 GTSNPN, CDR2 SVGIG (reference sequence). This CDR3 region has 16 residues. This CDR3 is CAWKAGVTANTGELFF. The CDR3 DNA reads TGTGCCTGGAAAGCAGGTGTGACAGCCAACACCGGGGAGCTGTTTTTT.

The CDR3 loop reads CASSGGQGDYGYTF. The CDR3 DNA sequence: TGTGCCAGCAGCGGCGGACAGGGGGACTATGGCTACACCTTC. This rearrangement joins TRBV9 to TRBJ1-2; 10 bases line up with TRBD1. The CDR3 sequence is 14 residues long. The germline V gene encodes CDR1 SGDLS and CDR2 YYNGEE. V gave up 3 bases and J gave up 3 bases; unmatched junction bases: 2.

The chain is built from TRBV18 and TRBJ2-1, with TRBD2 matching 11 bases. This CDR3 region has 14 residues. Germline lookup yields CDR1 KGHSH and CDR2 LQKENI. V lost 3 bases, J lost 6 bases, and 1 base stayed unmatched. In nucleotides, the CDR3 is TGTGCCAGCTCACCGGGACTAGCGGCCAATGAGCAGTTCTTC. This translates into CASSPGLAANEQFF.

This clone has just a few counts. The chain recombines TRBV28 with TRBJ2-3; 11 bases match TRBD1. The CDR3 covers 11 residues. The ends lost 8 bases at V and 11 bases at J; junction bases unmatched: 3. CDR1 and CDR2 from the germline V gene are MDHEN and SYDVKM. This CDR3 reads CASQDRGQQYF. Here the CDR3 DNA reads TGTGCCAGCCAGGACAGGGGGCAGCAGTATTTT.

This clone was observed a few times. V and J are TRBV4-3 and TRBJ1-2, with TRBD1 matching over 7 bases. V trimming: 1 base; J trimming: 4 bases; junction bases outside the gene matches: 15. This CDR3 is 18 amino acids long. Germline V lookup: CDR1 LGHNA, CDR2 YSLEER. CDR3 residues: CASSQVTGAAQLVYGYTF. DNA of the CDR3: TGCGCCAGCAGCCAAGTCACAGGGGCCGCGCAGCTCGTCTATGGCTACACCTTC.

The gene calls are TRBV4-2 and TRBJ2-3, with 9 positions matching TRBD2. The junction had 8 bases not matched to a gene; V was cut back by 4 bases and J by 3 bases. This CDR3 contains 16 residues. Germline CDR1 reads LGHNA; CDR2 reads YNFKEQ. The CDR3 here is CASSPRLAESTDTQYF. In nucleotides, the CDR3 is TGTGCCAGCAGCCCTCGACTAGCGGAGAGTACAGATACGCAGTATTTT.

A few counts support this clone. The rearrangement links TRBV25-1 to TRBJ2-6; D gene unclear. This CDR3 region has 13 residues. V was clipped by 8 bases and J by 4 bases, with 9 bases between them. The V gene's germline CDR1 is MGHDK and CDR2 SYGVNS. For the CDR3, the DNA is TGTGCCAGCTTGAACTCGGGGGCCAACGTCCTGACTTTC. This codes for CASLNSGANVLTF.

The sample holds a few counts of this clone. The chain recombines TRBV9 with TRBJ2-2, with 10 positions matching TRBD1. Germline lookup yields CDR1 SGDLS and CDR2 YYNGEE. The CDR3 has 20 residues. The trim removed 2 bases at V and 1 base at J, leaving 14 bases unmatched. The CDR3 bases are TGTGCCAGCAGCGTCTCCGGGACAGGGGTCCTATCCGGGAACACCGGGGAGCTGTTTTTT. Its translation is CASSVSGTGVLSGNTGELFF.

The gene calls are TRBV7-9 and TRBJ2-1; 9 nucleotides align to TRBD2. The J segment lost 7 bases and the V segment lost 2 bases, leaving 6 bases of the junction unmatched. This CDR3 has 15 amino acids. Germline lookup yields CDR1 SEHNR and CDR2 FQNEAQ (reference sequence). For the CDR3, the DNA is TGTGCCAGCAGCTTATACCCTAGCGGGATGAATGAGCAGTTCTTC. Residues: CASSLYPSGMNEQFF.

The rearrangement links TRBV11-1 to TRBJ2-6; 8 nucleotides agree with TRBD1. The germline V gene encodes CDR1 SGHAT and CDR2 FQDESV (reference sequence). Trimming at V came to 5 bases and at J to 0 bases, leaving 6 bases not matched to a gene. The CDR3 sequence is 17 residues long. The CDR3 here is CASSLGTGDSGANVLTF. CDR3 nucleotides: TGTGCCAGCAGCCTCGGGACAGGAGACTCTGGGGCCAACGTCCTGACTTTC.

Points on this clone: This sample includes further DNA sequences coding for the same CDR3. The chain uses TRBV7-9 and TRBJ2-2; 8 positions match TRBD1. The junction had 3 bases not matched to a gene; V was cut back by 6 bases and J by 0 bases. The CDR3 loop spans 15 amino acids. Germline V CDR1 and CDR2: SEHNR, FQNEAQ (reference sequence). The CDR3, as DNA: TGTGCCAGCAGTCTACAGGGGGCGAACACCGGGGAGCTGTTTTTT. Residues: CASSLQGANTGELFF.

This clone was found a few times. V is TRBV5-1 and J is TRBJ2-1; 11 bases map to TRBD2. The germline CDR1 and CDR2 sequences are SGHRS and YFSETQ. Trimming took 0 bases from V and 4 from J; bases not matched to a gene: 9. The CDR3 runs 18 residues. Here the CDR3 reads CASSLAPSGRQQYNEQFF. The CDR3 nucleotides read TGCGCCAGCAGCTTGGCTCCTAGCGGGAGGCAACAATACAATGAGCAGTTCTTC.

V gene TRBV19 combines with J gene TRBJ2-7; TRBD2 agrees at 10 bases. This CDR3 contains 14 residues. Germline CDR1 reads LNHDA; CDR2 reads SQIVND (reference sequence). Trimming at V came to 7 bases and at J to 3 bases, leaving 6 bases not matched to a gene. The CDR3 spells CASTPGTSVYEQYF. The CDR3 region has the DNA TGTGCCAGTACCCCGGGGACTAGCGTCTACGAGCAGTACTTC.

The chain combines TRBV7-6 with TRBJ2-1; maybe TRBD1 (5 bases). In germline, CDR1 is SGHVS, CDR2 FNYEAQ. Between the trimmed V and J ends, which lost 1 base and 4 bases, there was a span of 8 bases. The CDR3 loop spans 14 amino acids. CDR3 in amino acids: CASSLGGTYNEQFF. The DNA of the CDR3 is TGTGCCAGCAGCTTAGGGGGCACATACAATGAGCAGTTCTTC.

This clone was counted between two and nine times. The chain couples TRBV7-9 to TRBJ1-2, with 7 bases fitting TRBD1. V dropped 5 bases and J dropped 5; count of bases not matched to a gene: 8. This CDR3 contains 14 residues. Germline V gives CDR1 SEHNR, CDR2 FQNEAQ (reference sequence). In DNA, the CDR3 is TGTGCCAGCAGCCCATCCGGGACAGAATATGGCTACACCTTC. Translated, it gives CASSPSGTEYGYTF.

This clone was picked up a small number of times. The V and J genes are TRBV4-3 and TRBJ1-2; no firm D call. V was clipped by 0 bases and J by 2 bases, with 4 bases between them. The length of the CDR3 is 13 residues. Per the germline V gene, CDR1 is LGHNA and CDR2 is YSLEER. This chain's CDR3 is CASSQDRNYGYTF. In nucleotides, the CDR3 is TGCGCCAGCAGCCAAGACAGAAACTATGGCTACACCTTC.

The chain couples TRBV25-1 to TRBJ1-4, with 8 positions matching TRBD1. The CDR3 totals 17 residues. V shed 4 bases and J 3 bases; nucleotides not matched to a gene: 10. The V gene's germline CDR1 is MGHDK and CDR2 SYGVNS. The CDR3: CASSGYPGGAANEKLFF. CDR3 nucleotide sequence: TGTGCCAGCAGTGGATATCCAGGGGGCGCGGCTAATGAAAAACTGTTTTTT.

The chain couples TRBV2 to TRBJ2-7; TRBD2 agrees at 16 bases. Germline V gene data show CDR1 as SNHLY and CDR2 as FYNNEI. The CDR3 is 17 residues long. V gave up 6 bases and J gave up 4 bases; unmatched junction bases: 9. The CDR3 reads CASRRGTSGRAEYEQYF. In nucleotides, the CDR3 is TGTGCCAGCAGACGAGGGACTAGCGGGAGGGCCGAGTACGAGCAGTACTTC.

This clone was seen more than once but under ten times. This chain connects TRBV28 to TRBJ2-5; 8 bases map to TRBD1. Trimming took 7 bases from V and 5 from J; bases not matched to a gene: 15. CDR1 and CDR2 from the germline V gene are MDHEN and SYDVKM. This CDR3 spans 16 amino acids. CDR3 loop: CASTPSGTGVAETQYF. CDR3 DNA sequence: TGTGCCAGCACCCCTTCCGGGACAGGAGTTGCGGAGACCCAGTACTTC.

This clone was seen more than once but under ten times. V is TRBV2 and J is TRBJ2-7, with D possibly TRBD2 on 6 matching bases. The CDR3 spans 14 residues. The germline V and J ends were trimmed by 6 bases and 3 bases, with 15 bases remaining between them. The germline V gene encodes CDR1 SNHLY and CDR2 FYNNEI. CDR3 in amino acids: CASRDYKGVYEQYF. As DNA, the CDR3 is TGTGCCAGCAGGGACTACAAGGGCGTCTACGAGCAGTACTTC. Drawing the rest from reference TRBV2 and TRBJ2-7, the complete variable domain is EPEVTQTPSHQVTQMGQEVILRCVPISNHLYFYWYRQILGQKVEFLVSFYNNEISEKSEIFDDQFSVERPDGSNFTLKIRSTKLEDSAMYFCASRDYKGVYEQYFGPGTRLTVT.

This sequence joins TRBV28 and TRBJ2-3; TRBD2 agrees at 9 bases. V lost 7 bases to trimming and J lost 2 bases; unmatched junction nucleotides: 16. The CDR3 has 18 residues. Germline V gives CDR1 MDHEN, CDR2 SYDVKM. The CDR3 DNA reads TGTGCCAGCACCGCAACCCTACGACTAGCGGCCATCACAGATACGCAGTATTTT. This codes for CASTATLRLAAITDTQYF.

V gene TRBV11-3 combines with J gene TRBJ1-1; 8 positions agree with TRBD1. CDR1 is SGHNT and CDR2 is YENEEA in the germline V gene. Trimming cost V 5 bases and J 4 bases; bases outside gene matches: 6. The CDR3 extends over 14 amino acids. The CDR3 region is CASSPGGVGTEAFF. The CDR3 coding sequence is TGTGCCAGCAGCCCAGGGGGCGTCGGCACTGAAGCTTTCTTT. Drawing the rest from reference TRBV11-3 and TRBJ1-1, the complete variable domain is EAGVVQSPRYKIIEKKQPVAFWCNPISGHNTLYWYLQNLGQGPELLIRYENEEAVDDSQLPKDRFSAERLKGVDSTLKIQPAELGDSAVYLCASSPGGVGTEAFFGQGTRLTVV.

This clone occurred a few times. Here the CDR3 reads CATLNRDRDQETQYF. CDR3 nucleotide sequence: TGTGCCACCCTAAACCGGGACAGGGACCAAGAGACCCAGTACTTC. The chain links TRBV10-3 to TRBJ2-5, with TRBD1 identical over 9 bases. CDR1 is ENHRY and CDR2 is SYGVKD in the germline V gene. This CDR3 contains 15 residues. V was clipped by 10 bases and J by 0 bases; unmatched bases: 9.

This clone has just a few counts. This chain connects TRBV7-2 to TRBJ2-3; unclear D gene. The V end lost 3 bases, the J end lost 3 bases, and 13 bases lay between the germline ends. Germline-derived CDR1 and CDR2 are SGHTA and FQGNSA. The CDR3 is made up of 15 amino acids. The DNA of the CDR3 is TGTGCCAGCAGCTTGGCTTCCTCACCGACAGATACGCAGTATTTT. As protein: CASSLASSPTDTQYF.

CDR3 protein: CASSSPIGESAGYTF. Written as DNA, the CDR3 is TGTGCCAGCAGTTCCCCCATTGGGGAGTCAGCTGGCTACACCTTC. The chain couples TRBV28 to TRBJ1-2; D is undetermined. The CDR3 runs to 15 residues. V lost 4 bases, J lost 7 bases, and 19 bases lay in between. Germline loops: CDR1 MDHEN, CDR2 SYDVKM.

This clone was counted only a few times. The V call is TRBV5-1, the J call TRBJ1-2; D gene uncertain. The CDR3 runs to 16 residues. The V and J ends lost 4 bases and 8 bases respectively, with 24 bases between them. The V gene's germline CDR1 is SGHRS and CDR2 YFSETQ. CDR3 DNA: TGCGCCAGCAGCCTGGATCCCGGGAGTTTTCGGGAAGGCTACACCTTC. This sequence encodes CASSLDPGSFREGYTF.

This clone was seen a handful of times. CDR3 in amino acids: CASSLVPPTNNEQFF. In nucleotides, the CDR3 is TGTGCCAGCAGCTTAGTCCCCCCCACAAACAATGAGCAGTTCTTC. The chain couples TRBV7-2 to TRBJ2-1; D remains ambiguous. The CDR3 contains 15 residues. V was trimmed by 1 base and J by 5 bases, leaving 12 bases between them. Germline V lookup: CDR1 SGHTA, CDR2 FQGNSA.

The rearrangement links TRBV5-4 to TRBJ2-3, with D possibly being TRBD2 (7 bases). The germline gives CDR1 SGHNT, CDR2 YYREEE (reference sequence). The CDR3 length is 18 residues. V lost 4 bases and J lost 4, with 25 bases in between. The CDR3 here is CASSPTGGGEGPPDTQYF. The DNA for the CDR3 is TGTGCCAGCAGCCCGACCGGAGGGGGGGAGGGCCCCCCAGATACGCAGTATTTT.